This TCR beta chain comes out of a study of blood T cell repertoires in COVID-19. There are 16 residues in the CDR3. V was pared by 4 bases and J by 2 bases, with 12 bases between. Germline V gene data show CDR1 as MGHDK and CDR2 as SYGVNS. Using immunoSEQ multiplex PCR, the repertoire was profiled, and TCRdb retains in-frame clones only, with some absent. Among some 250,000 clones listed, roughly nine tenths were seen once. This clone was seen only once. The sequence was collected from a human donor in a cohort exposed to, infected with or recovered from COVID-19 (not recorded which). The donor label of this sample is uncertain. Sequencing was done on a sample of PBMCs or T cells enriched from blood (not recorded which). The J gene is TRBJ1-6, the V gene TRBV25-1; D perhaps matches TRBD1 (6 bases). CDR3 bases: TGTGCCAGCAGTGGCCCCAGGGGCCCCTATAATTCACCCCTCCACTTT. It translates to CASSGPRGPYNSPLHF.